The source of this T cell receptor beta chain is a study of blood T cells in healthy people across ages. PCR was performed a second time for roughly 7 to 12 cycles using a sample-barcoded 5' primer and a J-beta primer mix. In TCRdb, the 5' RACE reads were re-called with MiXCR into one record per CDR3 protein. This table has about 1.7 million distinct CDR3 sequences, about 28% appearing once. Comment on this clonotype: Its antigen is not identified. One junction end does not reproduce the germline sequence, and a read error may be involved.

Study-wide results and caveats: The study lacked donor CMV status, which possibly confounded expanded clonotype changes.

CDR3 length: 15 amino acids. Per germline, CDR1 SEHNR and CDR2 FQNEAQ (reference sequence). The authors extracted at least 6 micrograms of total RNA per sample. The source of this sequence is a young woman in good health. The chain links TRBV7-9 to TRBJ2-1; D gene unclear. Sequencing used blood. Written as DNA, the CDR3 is TGTACCAGCAGCTCGAAGCCTAACGGGTGGGATGAGCAGTTCTTC. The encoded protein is CTSSSKPNGWDEQFF. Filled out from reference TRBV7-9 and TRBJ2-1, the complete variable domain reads DTGVSQNPRHKITKRGQNVTFRCDPISEHNRLYWYRQTLGQGPEFLTYFQNEAQLEKSRLLSDRFSAERPKGSFSTLEIQRTEQGDSAMYLCTSSSKPNGWDEQFFGPGTRLTVL.